One and the same sample provided the 14 T cell receptor beta chains below, sequenced in a study of shared clonotypes between healthy human individuals. Produced via immunoSEQ multiplex PCR; TCRdb's table is partial and in-frame only. The sample contains 400,000 or so clones, approximately 96% of which appear only once. Sequencing input: memory CD8+ T cells sorted from blood. Subset indicated: CD45RO+ cells pooled with CCR7-negative TemRA cells. These receptors all come from a man younger than 45 in good health.

This sequence joins TRBV2 and TRBJ2-5, with no clear D. V lost 6 bases and J 0 bases, leaving 20 bases between the germline ends. The CDR3 has 17 residues. Germline CDR1 is SNHLY and CDR2 is FYNNEI. CDR3 nucleotides: TGTGCCAGCAGCCAACTTAGGCCGGCAACCTACCAAGAGACCCAGTACTTC. Protein sequence: CASSQLRPATYQETQYF.

The chain uses TRBV28 and TRBJ1-2, with 10 bases lining up with TRBD1. Germline CDR1 MDHEN, CDR2 SYDVKM. Losses at the gene ends were 6 bases for V and 1 base for J; bases not matched to a gene: 8. This CDR3 comprises 16 residues. CDR3 sequence: CASRRQGARLNYGYTF. The CDR3 DNA follows: TGTGCCAGCAGGCGACAGGGGGCGCGCCTTAACTATGGCTACACCTTC.

The gene calls are TRBV7-2 and TRBJ2-2; D gene unclear. Germline V gene sequence: CDR1 SGHTA, CDR2 FQGNSA. The CDR3 length is 14 residues. Trimming shortened V by 6 bases and J by 4 bases, and 12 bases separated the two germline ends. CDR3 in DNA: TGTGCCAGCAGGGACCAGCAGGCCACCGGGGAGCTGTTTTTT. Its translation: CASRDQQATGELFF.

This rearrangement joins TRBV13 to TRBJ1-3, with D possibly matching TRBD1 (6 bases). V lost 5 bases, J lost 2 bases, and 13 bases lay in between. This CDR3 has 15 residues. CDR1 PRHDT and CDR2 FYEKMQ come from the germline V gene (reference sequence). CDR3 DNA sequence: TGTGCCAGCAGCCCCGGACAGAGCCCTGGAAACACCATATATTTT. It encodes CASSPGQSPGNTIYF. Full variable domain (rest looked up from reference TRBV13 and TRBJ1-3): AAGVIQSPRHLIKEKRETATLKCYPIPRHDTVYWYQQGPGQDPQFLISFYEKMQSDKGSIPDRFSAQQFSDYHSELNMSSLELGDSALYFCASSPGQSPGNTIYFGEGSWLTVV.

Only one count was recorded for this clone. The chain combines TRBV30 with TRBJ2-5, with D maybe TRBD1 (6 bases). The CDR3 extends over 14 amino acids. CDR1 and CDR2 from the germline V gene are GTSNPN and SVGIG (reference sequence). Trimming stripped 0 bases from V and 3 bases from J, with 11 bases between. CDR3 protein: CAWSVSAGEETQYF. The CDR3 DNA sequence: TGTGCCTGGAGTGTATCGGCAGGGGAAGAGACCCAGTACTTC.

The chain is built from TRBV5-1 and TRBJ2-7; 8 bases map to TRBD1. CDR3 size: 14 residues. V gave up 6 bases and J gave up 3 bases; unmatched junction bases: 8. Per the germline V gene, CDR1 is SGHRS and CDR2 is YFSETQ. The CDR3 loop is CASTNDRGNYEQYF. The CDR3 region has the DNA TGCGCCAGCACCAACGACAGGGGAAACTACGAGCAGTACTTC.

Of note for this clone: At one end the junction does not follow the germline gene, possibly because of a read error. The genes are TRBV7-9 and TRBJ2-3; D gene unclear. In germline, CDR1 is SEHNR, CDR2 FQNEAQ (reference sequence). The CDR3 has 13 amino acids. The CDR3 nucleotides are TGTGCCAGCAGCCCGAGATCCACACATACGCAGTATTTT. Protein: CASSPRSTHTQYF.

The V call is TRBV5-4, the J call TRBJ2-5; possibly TRBD2 for D (6 bases). Germline lookup yields CDR1 SGHNT and CDR2 YYREEE (reference sequence). This CDR3 spans 14 amino acids. V was trimmed by 2 bases and J by 4 bases, leaving 12 bases between them. In DNA, the CDR3 is TGTGCCAGCAGCTTCCAGGGAGGAGCAGAGACCCAGTACTTC. As protein: CASSFQGGAETQYF.

This chain joins TRBV7-2 and TRBJ2-2; the match to TRBD2 covers 9 bases. The CDR3 contains 16 residues. Per germline, CDR1 SGHTA and CDR2 FQGNSA. With V trimmed by 4 bases and J by 7 bases, 10 bases remained unmatched. CDR3 loop: CASSSYNGGRGGELFF. CDR3 sequence (DNA): TGTGCCAGCAGCTCTTATAACGGCGGGAGGGGCGGGGAGCTGTTTTTT.

This rearrangement joins TRBV6-1 to TRBJ1-2; D is unresolved. The germline V gene has CDR1 MNHNS and CDR2 SASEGT. The CDR3 spans 15 residues. V was shortened by 2 bases and J by 2 bases, with 12 bases between the two germline ends. CDR3 protein: CASSELRTGNYGYTF. CDR3 nucleotide sequence: TGTGCCAGCAGTGAACTCCGGACGGGGAACTATGGCTACACCTTC.

As to this clone: One end of the junction fails to match germline, which may point to a read error. This sequence joins TRBV7-7 and TRBJ2-5; 8 bases fit TRBD1. The CDR3 consists of 15 residues. Germline V gives CDR1 SSHAT, CDR2 FNYEAQ (reference sequence). CDR3 DNA sequence: TGTGCTAGCAGCCCCCGACAGGGGTACCAAGAGACCCAGTACTTC. Encoded protein: CASSPRQGYQETQYF.

The chain links TRBV6-5 to TRBJ1-1; TRBD1 matches 10 bases. Germline lookup yields CDR1 MNHEY and CDR2 SVGAGI. The junction had 4 bases not matched to a gene; V was cut back by 6 bases and J by 6 bases. CDR3 length equals 13 residues. In DNA form, the CDR3 reads TGTGCCAGCAGAGACAGGGGGCGGGCTGAAGCTTTCTTT. It specifies CASRDRGRAEAFF.

The J gene is TRBJ1-1, the V gene TRBV6-4; D is unresolved. Deletions cut 3 bases from V and 1 base from J, with 6 bases between. The CDR3 sequence is 13 residues long. Looked up from germline, CDR1 is MRHNA and CDR2 is SNTAGT. CDR3 sequence: CASSEVWNTEAFF. The CDR3 region has the DNA TGTGCCAGCAGTGAGGTGTGGAACACTGAAGCTTTCTTT.

J is TRBJ1-3 and V is TRBV14; D might be TRBD1 (6 bases). Germline-derived CDR1 and CDR2 are SGHDN and FVKESK. V lost 4 bases, J lost 0 bases, and 19 bases lay in between. CDR3 length equals 18 residues. The CDR3 coding sequence is TGTGCCAGCAGCCCCAAGCTTCGGGGGCTTGACTCTGGAAACACCATATATTTT. Translated: CASSPKLRGLDSGNTIYF.